A few counts support the clone carrying this T cell receptor (beta chain). TCRdb ran MiXCR on the RACE reads and lists one entry per CDR3 protein. The table records 250,000 or so distinct CDR3 sequences, 7.5% to 8% of them present only once. Time point of the sample: pre-sensitization, week 0. Treatment given: therapeutic diphenylcyclopropenone sensitization with weekly scalp DPC. The data belong to a study of human T cells and chemical hapten exposure. Study in general: From small differences in pooled library volume came most of the variation in per-sample TCR yields.

Trimming took 4 bases from V and 1 from J, leaving 15 bases between them. The length of the CDR3 is 15 residues. Germline V gives CDR1 DFQATT, CDR2 SNEGSKA (reference sequence). The sample here was whole blood, taken in connection with sensitization to the hapten diphenylcyclopropenone (DPC). The source is a man between 18 and 29 years old with alopecia areata. Some clones in this sample may be carry-over from other donors' samples. The chain recombines TRBV20-1 with TRBJ2-3, with D perhaps TRBD2 (6 bases). Written as DNA, the CDR3 is TGCAGTGCTACGCTTCCTAGCGAACGCACAGATACGCAGTATTTT. Translated: CSATLPSERTDTQYF.